This T cell receptor beta chain comes out of a study of T-cell memory formation after mild COVID-19. The CDR3 covers 13 residues. As regards this clonotype: A much larger clone lies a single base off, so this may be a read error.

One entry per CDR3 protein, called by TCRdb with MiXCR from the 5' RACE reads. The table records around 530,000 distinct CDR3 sequences, roughly 20% of them present only once. The chain employs TRBV12-3 or TRBV12-4 and TRBJ1-1; D is unresolved. The sample was PBMCs or a T cell subset sorted from them (not recorded which). This TCR came from an adult woman who had mild COVID-19 (a few samples of this study predate the infection). Cell type and time point are not known. The CDR3 DNA reads TGTGCCGGCAGTCCGAAGATGAACACTGAAGCTTTCTTT. This translates into CAGSPKMNTEAFF.